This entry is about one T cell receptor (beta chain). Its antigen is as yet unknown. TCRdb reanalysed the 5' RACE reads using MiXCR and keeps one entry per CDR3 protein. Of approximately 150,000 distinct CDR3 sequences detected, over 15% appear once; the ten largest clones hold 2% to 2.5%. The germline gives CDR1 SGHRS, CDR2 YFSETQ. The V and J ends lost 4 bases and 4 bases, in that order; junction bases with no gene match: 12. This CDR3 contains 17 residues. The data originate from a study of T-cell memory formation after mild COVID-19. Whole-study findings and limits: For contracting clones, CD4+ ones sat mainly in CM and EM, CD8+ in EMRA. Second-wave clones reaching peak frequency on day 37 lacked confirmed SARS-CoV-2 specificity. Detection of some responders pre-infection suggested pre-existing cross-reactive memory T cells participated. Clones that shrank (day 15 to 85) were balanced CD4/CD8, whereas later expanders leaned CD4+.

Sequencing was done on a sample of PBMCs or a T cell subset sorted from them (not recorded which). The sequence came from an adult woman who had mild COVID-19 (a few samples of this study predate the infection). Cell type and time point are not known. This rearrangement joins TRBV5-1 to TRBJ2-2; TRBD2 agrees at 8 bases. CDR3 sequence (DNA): TGCGCCAGCAGCGCCAGCAAAGCGGGGGTCGCCACCGGGGAGCTGTTTTTT. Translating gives CASSASKAGVATGELFF. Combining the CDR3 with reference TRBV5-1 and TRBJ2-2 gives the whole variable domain KAGVTQTPRYLIKTRGQQVTLSCSPISGHRSVSWYQQTPGQGLQFLFEYFSETQRNKGNFPGRFSGRQFSNSRSEMNVSTLELGDSALYLCASSASKAGVATGELFFGEGSRLTVL.